A single sample is the source of the 13 T cell receptor beta chains below, sequenced in a study of CD8+CD57+ T cells in acquired aplastic anemia. The TCR beta profiling, which covered VDJ combination and CDR3 sequence, was carried out using genomic DNA as the template. TCRdb reprocessed the reads via MiXCR and lists one record per CDR3 protein. The table lists approximately 95,000 distinct CDR3 sequences, around 62% of them singletons. Individuals selected for sequencing had exhibited CD8+CD57+ cell expansion on flow cytometry. The source material was sorted CD4+, CD8+, or CD8+CD57+ T cells (not recorded which) from PBMCs. The receptors derive from a human donor with aplastic anemia.

The chain carries TRBV19 and TRBJ1-2; D gene uncertain. The CDR3 consists of 13 residues. V gave up 5 bases and J gave up 2 bases, with 9 bases separating them. In germline, CDR1 is LNHDA, CDR2 SQIVND (reference sequence). CDR3 sequence: CASSDYRNYGYTF. Written as DNA, the CDR3 is TGTGCCAGTAGTGATTATAGGAACTATGGCTACACCTTC.

The chain couples TRBV24-1 to TRBJ2-5; 12 bases are a match to TRBD2. Trimming cost V 5 bases and J 7 bases; bases outside gene matches: 4. CDR3 size: 14 residues. Germline V gene data show CDR1 as KGHDR and CDR2 as SFDVKD. The CDR3, as DNA: TGTGCCACCAGTGGGACTAGCGGGATCGGGACCCAGTACTTC. Amino acid sequence: CATSGTSGIGTQYF.

This clonotype has a handful of counts. The genes are TRBV20-1 and TRBJ2-3; 9 bases match TRBD1. Germline V gene data show CDR1 as DFQATT and CDR2 as SNEGSKA (reference sequence). The CDR3 is 14 residues long. V gave up 6 bases and J gave up 6 bases; unmatched junction bases: 10. The CDR3 DNA reads TGCAGTGCGTGGGACAGGGCCCTTGGGGATACGCAGTATTTT. This encodes CSAWDRALGDTQYF.

The chain recombines TRBV5-1 with TRBJ1-6, with D uncertain. This CDR3 region has 14 residues. Germline-derived CDR1 and CDR2 are SGHRS and YFSETQ. V dropped 5 bases and J dropped 7 bases, with 13 bases sitting between them. CDR3 sequence reads: CASRPEGLNSPLHF. Written as DNA, the CDR3 is TGCGCCAGCAGGCCCGAGGGTTTGAATTCACCCCTCCACTTT.

The chain has TRBV6-6 and TRBJ1-1; the D gene is possibly TRBD1 (6 bases). The CDR3 has 15 residues. The V end was cut by 6 bases, the J end by 7 bases, with 21 bases between. Germline values: CDR1 MNHNY, CDR2 SVGAGI (reference sequence). The CDR3 DNA reads as TGTGCCAGCAGAGGAAGGGACACCTTAAGCCATGAAGCTTTCTTT. Its translation: CASRGRDTLSHEAFF.

This clonotype was found a few times. J is TRBJ2-6 and V is TRBV20-1; no firm D call. In germline, CDR1 is DFQATT, CDR2 SNEGSKA (reference sequence). CDR3 length: 14 residues. The V and J ends lost 6 bases and 0 bases respectively, with 9 bases between them. CDR3 amino acids: CSAIQLSGANVLTF. As DNA, the CDR3 is TGCAGTGCGATACAGCTCTCTGGGGCCAACGTCCTGACTTTC.

Of note for this clonotype: This may stem from a read error, because a much larger clone lies one nucleotide away. This rearrangement joins TRBV11-2 to TRBJ2-3; the match to TRBD2 covers 8 bases. J gave up 2 bases and V 5 bases, and 9 bases lay outside the gene matches. This CDR3 is 16 amino acids long. Looked up from germline, CDR1 is SGHAT and CDR2 is FQNNGV. Here the CDR3 reads CASSPSTSAYTDTQYF. CDR3 sequence (DNA): TGTGCCAGCAGCCCTTCGACTAGCGCATACACAGATACGCAGTATTTT.

This clonotype was observed once. The chain employs TRBV10-3 and TRBJ1-6; D perhaps matches TRBD1 (5 bases). In germline, CDR1 is ENHRY, CDR2 SYGVKD. Trimming cost V 8 bases and J 5 bases, with 16 bases left between them. This CDR3 region has 15 residues. The CDR3 nucleotides are TGTGCCATCGGGACCGGGACCGAAGATAATTCACCCCTCCACTTT. Translated, it gives CAIGTGTEDNSPLHF.

The chain recombines TRBV29-1 with TRBJ2-3; D might be TRBD1 (5 bases). Germline V gene data show CDR1 as SQVTM and CDR2 as ANQGSEA. This CDR3 spans 11 amino acids. V was clipped by 3 bases and J by 7 bases, with 8 bases between them. The CDR3 is CSVDRVNTQYF. Here the CDR3 DNA reads TGCAGCGTTGACAGGGTAAATACGCAGTATTTT.

The chain carries TRBV7-8 and TRBJ2-7, with 9 bases identical to TRBD1. The ends lost 5 bases at V and 4 bases at J; junction bases unmatched: 12. The CDR3 length is 16 residues. Germline V CDR1 and CDR2: SGHVS, FQNEAQ. The CDR3 reads CASSLSGTGRIYEQYF. DNA of the CDR3: TGTGCCAGCAGCCTATCCGGGACAGGGAGAATTTACGAGCAGTACTTC.

The chain joins TRBV19 to TRBJ1-6; D unresolved. Trimming removed 3 bases from V and 9 bases from J, with 9 bases in between. The germline CDR1 and CDR2 sequences are LNHDA and SQIVND (reference sequence). The CDR3 has 13 residues. Here the CDR3 reads CASSMTGSSPLHF. In DNA form, the CDR3 reads TGTGCCAGTAGTATGACCGGAAGTTCACCCCTCCACTTT. Full variable domain (outside the CDR3, taken from reference TRBV19 and TRBJ1-6): DGGITQSPKYLFRKEGQNVTLSCEQNLNHDAMYWYRQDPGQGLRLIYYSQIVNDFQKGDIAEGYSVSREKKESFPLTVTSAQKNPTAFYLCASSMTGSSPLHFGNGTRLTVT.

This sequence joins TRBV19 and TRBJ2-5; D call uncertain. V was cut by 4 bases and J by 3 bases, with 12 bases left in between. Germline V gene sequence: CDR1 LNHDA, CDR2 SQIVND (reference sequence). CDR3 size: 14 residues. CDR3 DNA sequence: TGTGCCAGTAGTAGGGTGGTCAGCAAAGAGACCCAGTACTTC. It specifies CASSRVVSKETQYF.

The chain joins TRBV25-1 to TRBJ1-2; no clear D gene. V was cut by 6 bases and J by 2 bases, with 7 bases left in between. The CDR3 consists of 12 residues. CDR1 is MGHDK, CDR2 SYGVNS, per germline. CDR3 in DNA: TGTGCCAGCAGAGGCCCCAACTATGGCTACACCTTC. Translation: CASRGPNYGYTF.